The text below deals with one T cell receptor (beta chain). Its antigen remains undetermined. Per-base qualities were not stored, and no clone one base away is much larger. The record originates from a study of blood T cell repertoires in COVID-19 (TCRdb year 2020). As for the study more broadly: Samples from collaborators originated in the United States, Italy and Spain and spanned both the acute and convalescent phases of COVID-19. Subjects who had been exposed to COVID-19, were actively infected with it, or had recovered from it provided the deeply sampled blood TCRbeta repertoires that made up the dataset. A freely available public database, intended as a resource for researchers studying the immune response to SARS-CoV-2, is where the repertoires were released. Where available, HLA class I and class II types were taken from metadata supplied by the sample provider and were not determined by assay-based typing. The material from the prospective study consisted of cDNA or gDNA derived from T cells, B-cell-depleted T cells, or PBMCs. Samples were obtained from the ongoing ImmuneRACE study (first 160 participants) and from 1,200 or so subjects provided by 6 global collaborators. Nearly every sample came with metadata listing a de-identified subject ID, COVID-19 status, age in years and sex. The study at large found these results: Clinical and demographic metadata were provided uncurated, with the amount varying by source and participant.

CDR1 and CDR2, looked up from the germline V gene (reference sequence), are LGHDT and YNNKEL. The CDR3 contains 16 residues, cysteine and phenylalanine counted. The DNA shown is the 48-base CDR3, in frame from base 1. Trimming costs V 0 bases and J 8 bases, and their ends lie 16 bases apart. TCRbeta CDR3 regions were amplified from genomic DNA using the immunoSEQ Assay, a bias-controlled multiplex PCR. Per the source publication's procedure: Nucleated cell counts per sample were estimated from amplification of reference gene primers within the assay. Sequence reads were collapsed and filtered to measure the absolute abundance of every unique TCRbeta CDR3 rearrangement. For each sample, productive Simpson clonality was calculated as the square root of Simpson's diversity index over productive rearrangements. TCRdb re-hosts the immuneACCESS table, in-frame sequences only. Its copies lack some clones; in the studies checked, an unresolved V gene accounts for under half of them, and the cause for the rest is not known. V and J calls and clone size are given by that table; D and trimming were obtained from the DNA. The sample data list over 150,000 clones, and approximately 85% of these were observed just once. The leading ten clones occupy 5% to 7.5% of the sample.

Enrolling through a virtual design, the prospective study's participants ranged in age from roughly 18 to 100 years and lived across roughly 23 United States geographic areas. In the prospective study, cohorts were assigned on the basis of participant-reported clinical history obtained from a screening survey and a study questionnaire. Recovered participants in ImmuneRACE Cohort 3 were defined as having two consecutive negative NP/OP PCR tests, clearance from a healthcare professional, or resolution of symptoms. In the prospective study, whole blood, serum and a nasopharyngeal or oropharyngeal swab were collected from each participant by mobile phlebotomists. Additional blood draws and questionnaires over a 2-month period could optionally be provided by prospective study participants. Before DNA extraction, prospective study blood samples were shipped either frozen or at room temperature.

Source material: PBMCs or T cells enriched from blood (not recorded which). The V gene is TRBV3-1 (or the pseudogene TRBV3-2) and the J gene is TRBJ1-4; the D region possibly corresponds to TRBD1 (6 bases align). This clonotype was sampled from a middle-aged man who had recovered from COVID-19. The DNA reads TGTGCCAGCAGCCAAGAAGGGGGTCGGCTGGGAGAAAAACTGTTTTTT. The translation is CASSQEGGRLGEKLFF.